Reported below is one T cell receptor beta chain. Unmatched junction bases numbered 5, after V lost 4 bases and J lost 1 base. This CDR3 is 15 amino acids long. The germline V gene has CDR1 LGHDT and CDR2 YNNKEL (reference sequence). The sample belongs to a study of blood T cell repertoires in COVID-19. The repertoire was sequenced with immunoSEQ multiplex PCR; TCRdb's copy has only in-frame clones and lacks some. The repertoire holds about 380,000 clones, approximately 87% seen once, with 1.3% in the top ten. This TCR was recovered from a man in his thirties or forties who had recovered from COVID-19. The V and J genes are TRBV3-1 (or the pseudogene TRBV3-2) and TRBJ1-1; TRBD1 matches at 8 bases. Sequenced: PBMCs or T cells enriched from blood (not recorded which). DNA of the CDR3: TGTGCCAGCAGCCTTACCGGGACAGGGAACACTGAAGCTTTCTTT. Protein product: CASSLTGTGNTEAFF.